Sequencing of this T cell receptor (beta chain) was carried out in a study of blood T cell repertoires in COVID-19. The trim removed 0 bases at V and 8 bases at J, leaving 18 bases unmatched. The CDR3 consists of 20 residues. Germline lookup yields CDR1 SGHAT and CDR2 FQNNGV. Per the original methods: For nucleated cells, counts were estimated from reference gene primer amplification. Sequencing used immunoSEQ multiplex PCR; TCRdb keeps in-frame clones, though not all of them. That table is the source of V, J and clone size, and D and trimming were worked out from the DNA. This table has about 290,000 clones, about 89% appearing once.

Sequenced material: peripheral blood. V is TRBV11-2 and J is TRBJ1-4; 10 bases map to TRBD1. The sequence derives from a man in his forties with acute or convalescent COVID-19. DNA of the CDR3: TGTGCCAGCAGCTTAGATTGGCTCCGACAGGGGGCAACGGCACGGGAAAAACTGTTTTTT. Translation gives CASSLDWLRQGATAREKLFF.